This entry features one T cell receptor (beta chain) sequence. This clonotype appeared many times. This clone's antigen is unknown. One base away there is no much larger clone; base qualities are not given. Deletion took 1 base off V and 5 bases off J, with a span of 10 bases between the germline ends. CDR1 and CDR2 were assigned from the germline V gene as SGHRS and YFSETQ. The CDR3 runs 13 amino acids, cysteine and phenylalanine included. Only the CDR3 DNA is retained, 39 bases long and in frame from the first base. The library was obtained by multiplex PCR. The sequencing machine was an Illumina HiSeq 4000. To build TCR beta libraries, CDR3 regions were amplified by Arm-PCR using iRepertoire HTBI primers. PCR products were gel purified before sequencing. The authors' pipeline ran thus. A total of roughly 67 TRBV and some 15 TRBJ segments were identified across samples and were used for gene usage analysis of CDR3 amino acid clonotypes. COPE and FqMerger were used to merge the filtered high-quality paired reads into contigs. BLAST was used to align contigs to IMGT TRBV, TRBD and TRBJ reference genes, with CDR3 defined following IMGT. Clonotypes above 0.1% frequency were classified as highly expanded clones. Shannon entropy served as the measure of repertoire diversity, while the Gini coefficient captured V-J evenness. A clonotype was considered public if more than one individual shared it. The public reads were quality trimmed at Q25 with fastp and then assembled into clones with MiXCR by TCRdb, keeping productive beta chains. Each CDR3 protein appears once, grouped with its most common genes and DNA. TCRdb, rather than the study authors, made the V and J calls. Recorded for this sample are about 420,000 distinct CDR3 sequences; around 15% of them occurred a single time. The top ten constitute 20% to 25% of the sample.

These data originate in a study of regulatory T cells in long-lasting Graves disease (dated by TCRdb to the early 2020s). Some background on the complete study: Patients with newly diagnosed Graves' disease had been on antithyroid drugs for under 3 months. Persistent Graves' disease patients were compared with newly diagnosed Graves' disease patients by peripheral blood TCR sequencing and RNA sequencing. The study took place in China and was registered as a clinical trial. TCR sequencing covered around 13 persistent and some 20 newly diagnosed Graves' disease patients, 33 samples in total. General conclusions and limits of the study: The authors acknowledged the small sample size as a limitation that may reduce accuracy. More public clonotypes were shared among persistent patients (roughly 2,900) than among newly diagnosed patients (roughly 1,000). Peripheral blood alone was examined, since thyroid tissue, which constituted the primary lesion, could not be accessed. Preferential use of TRBV28, TRBJ1-2 and TRBJ2-5 was observed in persistent disease, whereas TRBV20-1 and TRBJ2-1 were favored in newly diagnosed disease. Sequencing and analysis were limited to the TCR beta chain. Lower TCR Shannon entropy and fewer highly expanded clones were observed in persistent Graves' disease patients than in newly diagnosed patients, which suggested clonal expansion.

According to the study, the label for this sample's time point signals: newly diagnosed GD, antithyroid drugs for less than 3 months. For both TCR sequencing and RNA sequencing, RNA was extracted from PBMCs using TRIzol. The diagnosis of Graves' disease followed American Thyroid Association guidelines. Recruitment of patients was carried out at an endocrinology department in Xi'an, China. From each patient, approximately 10 milliliters of peripheral blood was collected into an EDTA anticoagulant tube. Ficoll Paque Plus density gradient separation was used to isolate PBMCs, and no additional T cell sorting was done. RNA quality was checked with an Agilent 2100 Bioanalyzer and agarose gel, and concentration with a NanoDrop 2000. The same data also contributed to another study, on T cells in Graves' hyperthyroidism and ophthalmopathy. As that second study puts it: Stable Graves' hyperthyroidism was defined as the absence of progression to ophthalmopathy over 18 months of follow-up. Hyperthyroidism patients were newly diagnosed, had a disease duration of under 2 months, and were aged 18 to 65 years. The study excluded patients with uncontrolled infections, other autoimmune diseases, pregnancy or lactation. Diagnoses were based on clinical symptoms, serum thyroxine and TRAb, thyroid ultrasound and orbital computed tomography. A first-round RT-PCR of the TCR CDR3 used the HTBI primer set with the Qiagen OneStep RT-PCR kit. Most expanded thyroid clonotypes (frequency above 0.001) were also detected in blood, a finding suggesting that blood repertoires may reflect thyroid immune responses. A model built on a 13 V-J signature distinguished ophthalmopathy from stable hyperthyroidism, reaching 85% to 90% sensitivity and 81.08% specificity in cross-validation and 80%/75% in testing. In validation, the model predicted progression to ophthalmopathy with approximately 71% sensitivity and 72% to 85% specificity, a median of roughly seven months before onset. To identify distinguishing TCR V-J signatures, a discovery cohort of 95 to 100 patients was used, comprising 43 with Graves' ophthalmopathy and 57 with stable Graves' hyperthyroidism. An independent validation cohort of some 18 hyperthyroidism patients and some 15 patients who later progressed to ophthalmopathy tested prospective prediction of ophthalmopathy. For training and testing, the 100 patients in the discovery cohort were randomly divided in a 7:3 ratio. Thyroid tissue and blood T-cell repertoires from six or seven Graves' hyperthyroidism patients were also compared in the study. After blood sampling, hyperthyroidism patients were treated with methimazole at a starting dose of 30 mg daily, and ophthalmopathy patients were treated with high-dose intravenous methylprednisolone. Libraries were constructed in a second round of multiplex PCR, after which size selection and purification were carried out. Sequencing of the libraries was done on an Illumina HiSeq2000 using paired-end 100 bp reads. SOAPnuke was used to process the raw data, throwing out any read that contained adapters or uncalled bases, had a mean Phred below 15, or lacked an exact constant-primer or identifier match. High-quality paired reads were merged using COPE v1.2.5, and each unique nucleotide sequence was defined as a clonotype. MiTCR v1.1 was used to align clonotypes to the IMGT TRBV, TRBD and TRBJ reference segments. The analysis was restricted to V-J combinations with a frequency above 0.0001, which together covered 99% to 99.2% of the repertoires. The TCS score was defined as F50 (clonal expansion) divided by E x V (chaos), with BLOSUM62-based TCRdist calculated between CDR3 peptides within each V-J. Welch's t-statistics and random forest reduced fewer than 550 V-J features to 10 to 15, which were used in a naive Bayes classifier (R e1071). Sample size was not statistically predetermined, and blinding of investigators to group allocation was not performed. According to the paper, TCR Vbeta CDR3 sequencing was carried out on over 130 peripheral blood samples, which came from fewer than 50 ophthalmopathy, 80 or so hyperthyroidism and approximately 17 progressor patients.

The sequence derives from a woman in her late teens or twenties with Graves disease. Donor details come from another sample of the same person, matched by shared clones. The chain links TRBV5-1 with TRBJ2-7, with the D gene uncertain. The sequencing used peripheral blood mononuclear cells (PBMCs), collected at new diagnosis, from a patient treated with antithyroid drugs. The CDR3 sequence is CASSLRRADEQYF. The nucleotide sequence reads as follows: TGCGCCAGCAGCTTGAGACGCGCCGACGAGCAGTACTTC.